This T cell receptor beta chain was retrieved from a study of blood T cell repertoires in COVID-19. On the study more broadly: Acute-phase and convalescent COVID-19 samples originated in the United States, Italy and Spain. PBMCs, B-cell-depleted T cells, or T cells provided the cDNA or gDNA that made up the material.

Original processing notes: Amplification of reference gene primers provided the estimated nucleated cell counts. Measured with immunoSEQ multiplex PCR; TCRdb has only the in-frame clones, and not every one. The DNA gave D and trimming, while V, J and clone size come from that table. This sample carries about 250,000 clones, nearly 90% of them seen once, and the ten largest clones take roughly 2.2%. The Seattle patients joined while their infection was active and were tracked longitudinally afterward. Germline V gene sequence: CDR1 SEHNR, CDR2 FQNEAQ (reference sequence). Trimming took 2 bases from V and 3 from J, leaving 11 bases between them. The CDR3 extends over 15 amino acids.

This sequence was found in a woman in her fifties or sixties with COVID-19, enrolled during active disease. The chain joins TRBV7-9 to TRBJ1-5; TRBD1 is a possible D gene (5 bases). Sequencing input: peripheral blood. CDR3 nucleotides: TGTGCCAGCAGCTTATCAACAGGTACCAATCAGCCCCAGCATTTT. It yields the protein CASSLSTGTNQPQHF.